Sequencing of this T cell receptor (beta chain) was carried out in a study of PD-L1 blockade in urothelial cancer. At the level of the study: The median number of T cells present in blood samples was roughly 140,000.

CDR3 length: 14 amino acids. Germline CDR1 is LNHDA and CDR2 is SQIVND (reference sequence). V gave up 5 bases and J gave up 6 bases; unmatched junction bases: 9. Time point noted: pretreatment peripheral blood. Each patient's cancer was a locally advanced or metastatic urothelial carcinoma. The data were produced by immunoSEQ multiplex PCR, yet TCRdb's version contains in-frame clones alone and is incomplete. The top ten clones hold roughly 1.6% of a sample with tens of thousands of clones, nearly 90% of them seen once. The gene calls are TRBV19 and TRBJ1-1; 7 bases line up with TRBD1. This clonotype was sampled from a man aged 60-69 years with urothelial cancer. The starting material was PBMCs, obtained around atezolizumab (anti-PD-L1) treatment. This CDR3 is CASSGPGGTAEAFF. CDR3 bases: TGTGCCAGTAGTGGGCCCGGAGGGACAGCTGAAGCTTTCTTT.